Listed below are T cell receptor beta chains from one sample, sequenced in a study of T cells in Graves' hyperthyroidism and ophthalmopathy. TCRdb ran MiXCR on the multiplex PCR reads and lists one entry per CDR3 protein. The profile covers some 570,000 distinct CDR3 sequences, with about 14% appearing a single time and 7.1% taken by the ten largest. Sequences were obtained from blood. The receptors were gathered from a woman aged 18-35 years with Graves' ophthalmopathy. Each CDR3 is given with its conserved first and last residue. A D gene is named only where the DNA matches it firmly. A clone size is listed for some rows: how often the clone was seen (once, few, many), or a class if it is expanded.

j_call	d_call	v_call	clone_size	cdr3_nt	cdr3_aa
TRBJ2-1	TRBD2	TRBV7-3	many	TGTGCCAGCAGCTTAAGTGGCGGGAGGGCTGATGAGCAGTTCTTC	CASSLSGGRADEQFF
TRBJ2-1	TRBD2	TRBV9	-	TGTGCCAGCAGCTCCCCAGACAGCGGGAGGCGGAAGAATGAGCAGTTCTTC	CASSSPDSGRRKNEQFF
TRBJ1-6	-	TRBV24-1	few	TGTGCCACCAGCGAGGCACGGAATAATTCACCCCTCCACTTT	CATSEARNNSPLHF
TRBJ2-1	TRBD2	TRBV5-1	many	TGCGCCAGCAGCCCAGGAGCGGGAGGGCTATACAATGAGCAGTTCTTC	CASSPGAGGLYNEQFF
TRBJ2-5	-	TRBV7-9	few	TGTGCCAGCAACCACGGGGAGACCCAGTACTTC	CASNHGETQYF
TRBJ2-7	-	TRBV19	many	TGTGCCAGTAGCATGTCGTTTATGGCATACGAGCAGTACTTC	CASSMSFMAYEQYF
TRBJ2-3	TRBD1	TRBV2	many	TGTGCCAGCAGTGCGGGTCTGGACAGGTTGGGAACAGATACGCAGTATTTT	CASSAGLDRLGTDTQYF
TRBJ2-7	-	TRBV11-2	many	TGTGCCAGCAGCTTAGCGCTGGCGCGTGGGGGCGAGCAGTACTTC	CASSLALARGGEQYF
TRBJ1-1	-	TRBV12-3/TRBV12-4	many	TGTGCCAGCAGTCCGTCCGGGGCAGTGACGACTGAAGCTTTCTTT	CASSPSGAVTTEAFF
TRBJ1-1	-	TRBV12-5	many	TGTGCTAGTGGTCCCGGGGGGGACACTGAAGCTTTCTTT	CASGPGGDTEAFF
TRBJ1-2	-	TRBV29-1	-	TGCAGCGTTGAAGGGGGAGGGGGCTACACCTTC	CSVEGGGGYTF
TRBJ1-1	-	TRBV18	-	TGTGCCAGCTCACCGGGGGAGAGGTATGGGGCCACTGAAGCTTTCTTT	CASSPGERYGATEAFF
TRBJ2-3	TRBD2	TRBV28	many	TGTGCCAGCAGTTTAGGGGCCACAGGACGTAGCGGGAGGGCCCAAGATACGCAGTATTTT	CASSLGATGRSGRAQDTQYF
TRBJ1-2	-	TRBV19	once	TGTGCCAGCCGTACATCCGGACAGAACTATGGCTACACCTTC	CASRTSGQNYGYTF
TRBJ2-3	-	TRBV2	many	TGTGCCAGCAGAGGTGACGACACAGATACGCAGTATTTT	CASRGDDTDTQYF
TRBJ2-2	-	TRBV24-1	many	TGTGCCACCAGTGGTGGGGGGGCCACCGGGGAGCTGTTTTTT	CATSGGGATGELFF
TRBJ2-1	TRBD2	TRBV12-3/TRBV12-4	many	TGTGCCAGCAGTTTAATGGGACTAGCGGGAGGGCCGGTTGAGCAGTTCTTC	CASSLMGLAGGPVEQFF
TRBJ2-7	TRBD2	TRBV27	-	TGTGCCAGCAGTTCGGGGACTAGCGGGAAGGCCGAGCAGTACTTC	CASSSGTSGKAEQYF
TRBJ1-1	-	TRBV3-1	-	TGTGCCAGCAGCCAAGTTCGTATTTGGGGGGTGAACACTGAAGCTTTCTTT	CASSQVRIWGVNTEAFF
TRBJ2-1	-	TRBV20-1	many	TGCAGTGCTAGACCTACTAGTGTGGATGAGCAGTTCTTC	CSARPTSVDEQFF
TRBJ1-4	-	TRBV12-3/TRBV12-4	-	TGTGCCAGCAGTTTTTCGGTTAGTGAAAAACTGTTTTTT	CASSFSVSEKLFF
TRBJ2-1	-	TRBV3-1	-	TGTGCCAGCAGCCAAGGGTTTGGGAGCTCCTACGAGCAGTTCTTC	CASSQGFGSSYEQFF
TRBJ1-6	-	TRBV6-2/TRBV6-3	few	TGTGCCAGCAGTTACGGGTATAATTCACCCCTCCACTTT	CASSYGYNSPLHF
TRBJ1-6	TRBD1	TRBV6-9	-	TGTGCCAGCAGTTATTCCGGGACAGGGACTAATTCACCCCTCCACTTT	CASSYSGTGTNSPLHF
TRBJ2-2	-	TRBV4-1	-	TGCGCCAGCAGCCAGGCGGTTCCCATCGGGATCGGGGAGCTGTTTTTT	CASSQAVPIGIGELFF
TRBJ2-6	-	TRBV6-5	-	TGTGCCAGCAGTTATTATGCCTTTGGGGCCAACGTCCTGACTTTC	CASSYYAFGANVLTF
TRBJ2-1	TRBD2	TRBV24-1	many	TGTGCCACCAGTGATGGCGGGACTAGCGTTTTTATCAATGAGCAGTTCTTC	CATSDGGTSVFINEQFF
TRBJ1-2	-	TRBV12-5	-	TGTGCTAGTGTCCCAGCTGGGCAGGGCTATGGCTACACCTTC	CASVPAGQGYGYTF
TRBJ2-1	TRBD2	TRBV27	many	TGTGCCAGCAGTTTGGAAGGACTAGCGTCGGGTGAGCAGTTCTTC	CASSLEGLASGEQFF